This T cell receptor (beta chain) appears in the sequencing data of a study of cytomegalovirus exposure and HLA in healthy donors. As for the study in general: In an early release, HLA-typed donors contributed 90 million or so unique TCR sequences. The Caucasian-associated ancestry cluster held roughly 81% of a few hundred genotyped donors. Study findings and constraints: The study listed 150 to 200 cytomegalovirus-associated TCR beta chains. Most TCR sequences showed up rarely, but some public TCRs showed up in many donors.

Remarks on this clone: The antigen is unknown.

Both 60 Vbeta primers and 13 Jbeta primers went into the PCR. Produced via immunoSEQ multiplex PCR; TCRdb's table is partial and in-frame only. The top ten clones hold 2.5% to 4% of a sample with 95,000 to 110,000 clones, around 60% of them seen once. The V and J ends lost 5 bases and 1 base, in that order; junction bases with no gene match: 2. The germline CDR1 and CDR2 sequences are LGHNT and FRNRAP. CDR3 length: 15 amino acids. This rearrangement joins TRBV12-5 to TRBJ2-2; 9 bases align to TRBD1. What was sequenced was PBMCs. The receptor comes from a woman in her forties or fifties in good health and CMV-seronegative. The CDR3 bases are TGTGCTAGTGGTACGGGACAGGGGAACACCGGGGAGCTGTTTTTT. Protein product: CASGTGQGNTGELFF.